This TCR beta chain was recovered during a study of cytomegalovirus exposure and HLA in healthy donors. The PCR had 60 Vbeta and 13 Jbeta primers. Clones were sequenced by immunoSEQ multiplex PCR, and TCRdb holds only the in-frame ones, with some missing. There are roughly 110,000 clones in the sample; roughly 67% occur only once, and roughly 8.3% lies in the top ten. Turning to this clone: The antigen is undetermined.

CDR1 SGHRS and CDR2 YFSETQ come from the germline V gene. V lost 4 bases, J lost 2 bases, and 12 bases stayed unmatched. This CDR3 contains 19 residues. General study findings and limits: CMV serostatus was the sole immune exposure information available. Analysis was carried out at a later point, and it linked a missense DCLRE1C variant to TCR beta V- and J-gene trimming. Association of roughly 17,000 TCR beta sequences with HLA alleles was found at 0.05 false discovery rate in a later analysis. Later analysis revealed greater clonal expansion in HLA-associated TCR beta chains than in equally common others.

V usage is TRBV5-1 and J usage is TRBJ2-5; 15 nucleotides line up with TRBD2. This TCR derives from a man aged 18 to 35 in good health and CMV-seropositive. Sequencing input: PBMCs. The CDR3 DNA reads TGCGCCAGCAGCACTGGACTAGCGGGGGGGCGCACGGGGCAAGAGACCCAGTACTTC. As protein: CASSTGLAGGRTGQETQYF.